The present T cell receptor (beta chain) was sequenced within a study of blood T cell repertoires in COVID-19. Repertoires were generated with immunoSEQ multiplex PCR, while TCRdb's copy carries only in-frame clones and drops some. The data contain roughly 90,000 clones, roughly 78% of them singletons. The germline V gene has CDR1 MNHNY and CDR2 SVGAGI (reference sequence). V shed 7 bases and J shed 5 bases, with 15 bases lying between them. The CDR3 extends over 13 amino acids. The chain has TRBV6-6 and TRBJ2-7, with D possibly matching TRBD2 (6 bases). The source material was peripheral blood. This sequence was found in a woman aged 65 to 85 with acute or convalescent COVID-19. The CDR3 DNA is TGTGCCAGCAAAGCCGGGGGAGAGAACGAGCAGTACTTC. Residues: CASKAGGENEQYF.